The 3 T cell receptor beta chains reported below all come from one sample, sequenced in a study of cytomegalovirus exposure and HLA in healthy donors. The primer mix had 60 Vbeta and 13 Jbeta primers. TCRdb's copy holds only in-frame clones and misses some; the assay was immunoSEQ multiplex PCR. The sample lists about 160,000 clones; approximately 74% were seen once. The sequenced sample consisted of PBMCs. Receptor source: a woman aged 25 to 39 in good health and CMV-seronegative.

This clone came up once. The rearrangement joins TRBV5-1 to TRBJ1-5; D not certain. CDR1 SGHRS and CDR2 YFSETQ come from the germline V gene. There are 15 residues in the CDR3. V was trimmed by 0 bases and J by 1 base, leaving 8 bases between them. The CDR3 DNA is TGCGCCAGCAGCTTGGCGGGTCAAAGCAATCAGCCCCAGCATTTT. Translated: CASSLAGQSNQPQHF.

J is TRBJ2-1 and V is TRBV4-3; 11 bases match TRBD2. The CDR3 loop spans 15 amino acids. Losses at the gene ends were 1 base for V and 7 bases for J; bases not matched to a gene: 3. The V gene's germline CDR1 is LGHNA and CDR2 YSLEER. In nucleotides, the CDR3 is TGCGCCAGCAGCCAAGGTAGCGGGAGGGCGAATGAGCAGTTCTTC. Amino acid sequence: CASSQGSGRANEQFF.

The chain joins TRBV5-6 to TRBJ2-1; TRBD2 aligns across 7 bases. Germline V gene sequence: CDR1 SGHDT, CDR2 YYEEEE. J was trimmed by 4 bases and V by 4 bases; bases with no gene match: 5. There are 14 residues in the CDR3. The CDR3 is CASSTGLLYNEQFF. CDR3 bases: TGTGCCAGCAGCACGGGACTACTTTACAATGAGCAGTTCTTC.